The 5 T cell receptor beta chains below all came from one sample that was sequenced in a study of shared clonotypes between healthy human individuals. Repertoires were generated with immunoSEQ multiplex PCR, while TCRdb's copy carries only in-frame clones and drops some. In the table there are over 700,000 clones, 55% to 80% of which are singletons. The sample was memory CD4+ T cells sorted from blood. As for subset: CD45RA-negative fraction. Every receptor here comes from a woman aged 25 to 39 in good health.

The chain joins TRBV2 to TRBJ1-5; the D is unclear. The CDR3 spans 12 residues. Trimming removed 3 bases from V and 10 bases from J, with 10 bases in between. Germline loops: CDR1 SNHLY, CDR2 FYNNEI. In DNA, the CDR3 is TGTGCCAGCAGTGATGGGGTCAGTCCCCAGCATTTT. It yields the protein CASSDGVSPQHF.

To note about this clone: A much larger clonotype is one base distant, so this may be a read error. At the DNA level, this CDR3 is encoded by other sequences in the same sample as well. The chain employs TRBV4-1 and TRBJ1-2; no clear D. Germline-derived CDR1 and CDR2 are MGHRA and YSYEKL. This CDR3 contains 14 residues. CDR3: CASSDQVQSYGYTF. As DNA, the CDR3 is TGTGCCAGCAGCGATCAGGTACAGTCCTATGGCTACACCTTC.

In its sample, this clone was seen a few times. CDR3 residues: CSVEVGASGRKNEQFF. The CDR3 DNA follows: TGCAGCGTTGAAGTTGGGGCTAGCGGGAGGAAAAATGAGCAGTTCTTC. The chain links TRBV29-1 to TRBJ2-1; 11 nucleotides match TRBD2. Trimming took 1 base from V and 7 from J; bases not matched to a gene: 9. CDR3 length: 16 amino acids. Germline CDR1 is SQVTM and CDR2 is ANQGSEA.

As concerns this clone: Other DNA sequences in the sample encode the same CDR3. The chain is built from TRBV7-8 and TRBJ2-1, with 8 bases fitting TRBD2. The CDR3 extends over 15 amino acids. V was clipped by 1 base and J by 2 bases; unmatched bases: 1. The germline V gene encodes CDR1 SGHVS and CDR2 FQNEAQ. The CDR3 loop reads CASSLGGRTYNEQFF. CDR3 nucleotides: TGTGCCAGCAGCTTAGGCGGGAGGACCTACAATGAGCAGTTCTTC.

The DNA for the CDR3 is TGCGCCAGCAGCGCACGCCCCCTTTCGAACACCGGGGAGCTGTTTTTT. The encoded protein is CASSARPLSNTGELFF. The genes are TRBV5-1 and TRBJ2-2; D uncertain. The germline V gene has CDR1 SGHRS and CDR2 YFSETQ. The CDR3 contains 16 residues. V lost 4 bases, J lost 0 bases, and 13 bases lay in between.